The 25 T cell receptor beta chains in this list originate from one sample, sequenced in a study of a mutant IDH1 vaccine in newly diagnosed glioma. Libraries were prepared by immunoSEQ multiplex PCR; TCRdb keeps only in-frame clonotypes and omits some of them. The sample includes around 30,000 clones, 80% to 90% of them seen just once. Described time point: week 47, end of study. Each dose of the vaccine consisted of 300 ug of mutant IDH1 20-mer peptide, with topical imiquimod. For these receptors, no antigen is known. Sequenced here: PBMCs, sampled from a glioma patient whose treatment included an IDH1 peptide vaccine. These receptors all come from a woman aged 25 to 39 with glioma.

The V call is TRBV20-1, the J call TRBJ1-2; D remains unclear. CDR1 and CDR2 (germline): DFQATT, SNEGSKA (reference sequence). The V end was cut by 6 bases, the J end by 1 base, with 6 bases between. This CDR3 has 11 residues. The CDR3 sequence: CSAPLNYGYTF. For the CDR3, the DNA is TGCAGTGCCCCACTTAACTATGGCTACACCTTC.

The CDR3 protein is CASSEAGGAGELFF. In DNA, the CDR3 is TGCGCCAGCAGTGAGGCGGGGGGGGCCGGGGAGCTGTTTTTT. The chain recombines TRBV10-2 with TRBJ2-2; TRBD2 aligns across 9 bases. CDR1 is WSHSY and CDR2 is SAAADI in the germline V gene. This CDR3 contains 14 residues. After removal of 2 bases from V and 6 bases from J, the junction contained 1 base not matched to a gene.

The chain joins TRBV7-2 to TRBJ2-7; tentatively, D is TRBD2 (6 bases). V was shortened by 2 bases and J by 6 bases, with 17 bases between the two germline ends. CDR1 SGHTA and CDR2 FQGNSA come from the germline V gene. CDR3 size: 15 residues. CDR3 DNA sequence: TGTGCCAGCAGCTTATCCGGCGGGGCGAGAGGCGAGCAGTACTTC. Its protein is CASSLSGGARGEQYF.

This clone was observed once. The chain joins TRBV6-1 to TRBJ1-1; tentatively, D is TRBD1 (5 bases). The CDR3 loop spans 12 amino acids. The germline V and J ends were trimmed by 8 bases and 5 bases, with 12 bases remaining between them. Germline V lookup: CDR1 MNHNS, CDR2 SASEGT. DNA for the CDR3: TGTGCCAGCCGATGGGGCGGTACTGAAGCTTTCTTT. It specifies CASRWGGTEAFF.

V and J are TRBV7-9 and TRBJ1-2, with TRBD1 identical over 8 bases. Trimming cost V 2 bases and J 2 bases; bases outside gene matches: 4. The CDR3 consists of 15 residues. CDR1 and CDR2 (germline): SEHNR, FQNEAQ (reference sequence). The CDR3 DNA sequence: TGTGCCAGCAGCTTATTTAGGGACAGGAACTATGGCTACACCTTC. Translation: CASSLFRDRNYGYTF.

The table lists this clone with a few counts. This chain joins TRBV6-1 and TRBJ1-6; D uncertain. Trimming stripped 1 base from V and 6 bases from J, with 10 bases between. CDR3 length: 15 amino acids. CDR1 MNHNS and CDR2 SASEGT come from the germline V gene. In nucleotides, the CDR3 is TGTGCCAGCAGTGAAGAGTGGGATTTTAATTCACCCCTCCACTTT. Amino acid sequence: CASSEEWDFNSPLHF.

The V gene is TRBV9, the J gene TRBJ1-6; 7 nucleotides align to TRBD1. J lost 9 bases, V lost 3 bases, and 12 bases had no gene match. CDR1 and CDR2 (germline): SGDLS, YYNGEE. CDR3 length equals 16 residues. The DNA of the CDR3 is TGTGCCAGCAGCGCGCAGGGGGAAGTACTAGGTTCACCCCTCCACTTT. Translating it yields CASSAQGEVLGSPLHF.

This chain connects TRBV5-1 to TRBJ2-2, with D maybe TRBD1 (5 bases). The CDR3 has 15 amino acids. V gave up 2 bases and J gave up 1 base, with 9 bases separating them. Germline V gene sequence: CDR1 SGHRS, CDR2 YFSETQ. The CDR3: CASSFDSRNTGELFF. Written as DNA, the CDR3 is TGCGCCAGCAGCTTTGACAGCAGGAACACCGGGGAGCTGTTTTTT.

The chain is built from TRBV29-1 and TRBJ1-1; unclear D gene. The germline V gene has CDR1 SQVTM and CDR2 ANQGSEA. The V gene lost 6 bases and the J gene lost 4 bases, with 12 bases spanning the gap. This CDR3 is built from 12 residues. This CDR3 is CSVHPGSTEAFF. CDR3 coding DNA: TGCAGCGTCCATCCGGGGAGCACTGAAGCTTTCTTT.

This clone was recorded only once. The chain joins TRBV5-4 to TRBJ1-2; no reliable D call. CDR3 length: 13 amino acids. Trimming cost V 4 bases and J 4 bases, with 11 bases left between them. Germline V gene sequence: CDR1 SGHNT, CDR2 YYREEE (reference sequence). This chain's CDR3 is CASSLQPSYGYTF. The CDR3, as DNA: TGTGCCAGCAGCCTACAGCCCTCCTATGGCTACACCTTC.

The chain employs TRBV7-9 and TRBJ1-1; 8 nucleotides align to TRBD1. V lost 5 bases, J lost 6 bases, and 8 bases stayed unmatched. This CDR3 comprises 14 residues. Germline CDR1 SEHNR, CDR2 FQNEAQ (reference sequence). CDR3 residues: CASSPDRDAPEAFF. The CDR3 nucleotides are TGTGCCAGCAGCCCGGACAGGGACGCACCTGAAGCTTTCTTT.

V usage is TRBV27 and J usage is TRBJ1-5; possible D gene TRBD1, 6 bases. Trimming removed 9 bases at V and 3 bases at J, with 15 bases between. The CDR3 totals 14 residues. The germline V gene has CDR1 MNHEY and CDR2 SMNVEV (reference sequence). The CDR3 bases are TGTGCCAGTTCCCTCCGGGACACCAATCAGCCCCAGCATTTT. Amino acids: CASSLRDTNQPQHF.

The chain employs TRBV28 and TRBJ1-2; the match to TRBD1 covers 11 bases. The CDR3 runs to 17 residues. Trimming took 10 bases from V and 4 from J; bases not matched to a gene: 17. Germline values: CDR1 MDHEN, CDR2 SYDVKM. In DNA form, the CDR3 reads TGTGCCACCTCAGGGACAGGGGGTCCCCCTGCCGGCTATGGCTACACCTTC. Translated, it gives CATSGTGGPPAGYGYTF.

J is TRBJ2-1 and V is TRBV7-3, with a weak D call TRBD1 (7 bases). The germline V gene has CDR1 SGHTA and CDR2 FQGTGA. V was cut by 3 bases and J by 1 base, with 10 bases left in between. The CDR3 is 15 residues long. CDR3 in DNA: TGTGCCAGCAGCTTCCAGGGGGGATCCTACAATGAGCAGTTCTTC. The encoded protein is CASSFQGGSYNEQFF. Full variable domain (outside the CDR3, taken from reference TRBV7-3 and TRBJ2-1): GAGVSQTPSNKVTEKGKYVELRCDPISGHTALYWYRQSLGQGPEFLIYFQGTGAADDSGLPNDRFFAVRPEGSVSTLKIQRTERGDSAVYLCASSFQGGSYNEQFFGPGTRLTVL.

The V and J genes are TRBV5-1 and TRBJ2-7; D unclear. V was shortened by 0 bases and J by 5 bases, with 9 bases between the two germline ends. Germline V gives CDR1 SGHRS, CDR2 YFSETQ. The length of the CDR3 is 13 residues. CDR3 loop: CASSLEAPHEQYF. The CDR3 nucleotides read TGCGCCAGCAGCTTGGAAGCCCCGCACGAGCAGTACTTC. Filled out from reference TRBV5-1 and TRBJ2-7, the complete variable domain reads KAGVTQTPRYLIKTRGQQVTLSCSPISGHRSVSWYQQTPGQGLQFLFEYFSETQRNKGNFPGRFSGRQFSNSRSEMNVSTLELGDSALYLCASSLEAPHEQYFGPGTRLTVT.

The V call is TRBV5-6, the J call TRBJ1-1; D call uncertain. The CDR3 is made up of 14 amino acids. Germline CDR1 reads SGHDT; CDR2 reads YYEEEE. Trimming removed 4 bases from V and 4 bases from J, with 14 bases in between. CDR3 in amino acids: CASSTPKVGTEAFF. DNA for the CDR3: TGTGCCAGCAGCACCCCTAAGGTGGGCACTGAAGCTTTCTTT.

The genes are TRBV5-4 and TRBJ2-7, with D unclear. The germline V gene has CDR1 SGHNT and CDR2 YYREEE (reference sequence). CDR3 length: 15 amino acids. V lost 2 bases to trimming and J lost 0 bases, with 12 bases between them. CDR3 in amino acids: CASSLAYQSSYEQYF. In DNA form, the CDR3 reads TGTGCCAGCAGCTTAGCCTACCAGAGCTCCTACGAGCAGTACTTC.

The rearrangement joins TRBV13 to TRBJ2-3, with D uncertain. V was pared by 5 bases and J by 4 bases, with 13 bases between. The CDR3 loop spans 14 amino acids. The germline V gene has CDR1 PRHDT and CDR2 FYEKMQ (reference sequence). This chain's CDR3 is CASSLSYTADTQYF. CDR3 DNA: TGTGCCAGCAGCCTCTCCTATACGGCAGATACGCAGTATTTT.

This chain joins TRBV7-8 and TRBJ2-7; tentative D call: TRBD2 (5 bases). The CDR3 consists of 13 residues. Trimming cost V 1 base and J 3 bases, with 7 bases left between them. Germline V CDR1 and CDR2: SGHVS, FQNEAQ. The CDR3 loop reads CASSLGADYEQYF. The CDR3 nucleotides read TGTGCCAGCAGCTTAGGAGCGGACTACGAGCAGTACTTC.

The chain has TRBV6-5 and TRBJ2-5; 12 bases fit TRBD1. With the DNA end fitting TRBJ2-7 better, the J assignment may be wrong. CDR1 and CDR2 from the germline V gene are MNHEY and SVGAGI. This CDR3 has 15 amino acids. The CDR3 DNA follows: TGTGCCAGCAGAGGGACAGGGGGCCCCACCTACGAGCAGTACTTC. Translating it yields CASRGTGGPTYEQYF.

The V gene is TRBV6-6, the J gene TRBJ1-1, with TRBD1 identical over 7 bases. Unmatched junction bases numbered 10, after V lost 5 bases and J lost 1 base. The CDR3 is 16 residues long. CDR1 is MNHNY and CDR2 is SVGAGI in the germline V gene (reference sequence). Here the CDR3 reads CASSRDHRGGNTEAFF. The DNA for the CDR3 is TGTGCCAGCAGTCGAGACCACAGGGGTGGGAACACTGAAGCTTTCTTT.

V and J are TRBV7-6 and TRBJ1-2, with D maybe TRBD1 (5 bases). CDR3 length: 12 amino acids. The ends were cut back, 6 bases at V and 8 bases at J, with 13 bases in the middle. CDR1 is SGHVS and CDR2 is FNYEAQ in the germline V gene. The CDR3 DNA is TGTGCCAGCAGTCGGACATCGGGCGGCTACACCTTC. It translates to CASSRTSGGYTF.

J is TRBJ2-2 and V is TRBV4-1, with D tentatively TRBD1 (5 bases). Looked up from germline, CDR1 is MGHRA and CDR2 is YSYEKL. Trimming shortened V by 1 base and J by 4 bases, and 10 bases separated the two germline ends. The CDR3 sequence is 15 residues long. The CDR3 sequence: CASSQAAGLTGELFF. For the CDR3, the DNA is TGCGCCAGCAGCCAAGCGGCAGGGCTCACCGGGGAGCTGTTTTTT.

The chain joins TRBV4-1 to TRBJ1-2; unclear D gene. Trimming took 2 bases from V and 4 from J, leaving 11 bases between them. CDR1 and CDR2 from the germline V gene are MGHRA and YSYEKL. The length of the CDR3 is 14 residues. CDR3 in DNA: TGCGCCAGCAGCCAACCTGGGGTGGGCTATGGCTACACCTTC. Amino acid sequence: CASSQPGVGYGYTF.

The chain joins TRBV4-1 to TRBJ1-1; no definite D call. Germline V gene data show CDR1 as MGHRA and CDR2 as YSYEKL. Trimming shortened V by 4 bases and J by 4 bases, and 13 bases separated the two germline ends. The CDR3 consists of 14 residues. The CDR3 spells CASSPTPLATEAFF. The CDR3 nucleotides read TGCGCCAGCAGCCCGACCCCCTTGGCCACTGAAGCTTTCTTT.